Detailed here is one TCR beta chain. Its target is not known. This entry comes from a study of cytomegalovirus exposure and HLA in healthy donors. Across the whole study: A prior analysis found roughly 110 million unique TCR beta sequences from 150 million to 200 million T cells. Findings and limits, study-wide: Among donors in an Asian-associated ancestry cluster, a later analysis reportedly found fewer N-insertions than the roughly 700-donor mean. HLA alleles were associated with 15,000 to 20,000 TCR beta sequences in a later analysis at 0.05 false discovery rate. Some highly shared sequence variants likely arose as a pipeline artifact.

Primers included in the PCR were 60 Vbeta and 13 Jbeta primers. This table comes from immunoSEQ multiplex PCR, and its TCRdb copy is limited to in-frame clones, with some not included. The table lists about 75,000 clones. Trimming removed 2 bases at V and 3 bases at J, with 11 bases between. This CDR3 contains 15 residues. The germline gives CDR1 SGHRS, CDR2 YFSETQ. This rearrangement joins TRBV5-1 to TRBJ2-2; the D is unclear. This clonotype was obtained from a man between 18 and 29 years old in good health and CMV-seropositive. The source material was PBMCs. CDR3 coding DNA: TGCGCCAGCAGCTTTCGTACTGGAGACACCGGGGAGCTGTTTTTT. Translation gives CASSFRTGDTGELFF.